The 5 T cell receptor beta chains reported below all come from one sample, sequenced in a study of control samples from healthy donors and cancer patients (dated by TCRdb to 2020 to 2021). The library was built by means of the immunoSEQ multiplex PCR assay. Imported from immuneACCESS, the table was reduced by TCRdb to in-frame sequences with V and J called. These copies leave out some clones; in studies compared against another copy, an unresolved V gene accounts for under half, and the cause of the remainder is not known. The table for this sample lists around 130,000 clones; around 92% of them were counted only once. The top ten hold almost 40% of the sample. The sample comprised blood. The origin of the receptors is a man between 50 and 59 years old in good health.

The sample holds a few counts of this clone. The rearrangement links TRBV6-6 to TRBJ2-7; 7 nucleotides align to TRBD1. CDR3 size: 14 residues. Trimming removed 5 bases from V and 6 bases from J; junction bases left unmatched: 10. The germline V gene has CDR1 MNHNY and CDR2 SVGAGI (reference sequence). CDR3 sequence: CASSTNRGVGEQYF. The CDR3 nucleotides read TGTGCCAGCAGTACCAACAGGGGAGTGGGCGAGCAGTACTTC.

V and J are TRBV19 and TRBJ1-1, with 7 bases identical to TRBD1. V lost 5 bases and J lost 3; bases outside the gene matches: 6. Germline loops: CDR1 LNHDA, CDR2 SQIVND (reference sequence). This CDR3 contains 14 residues. CDR3 loop: CASSEGAADTEAFF. The CDR3 nucleotides read TGTGCCAGTAGTGAGGGGGCGGCTGACACTGAAGCTTTCTTT.

The CDR3 DNA reads TGTGCCAGCAGTTACTCGTGGGAGGCTAGTCTTGGCTACACCTTC. Encoded protein: CASSYSWEASLGYTF. This rearrangement joins TRBV6-5 to TRBJ1-2, with D uncertain. CDR3 size: 15 residues. The V end lost 0 bases, the J end lost 7 bases, and 15 bases lay between the germline ends. Germline CDR1 is MNHEY and CDR2 is SVGAGI.

This rearrangement joins TRBV19 to TRBJ2-3; D is unclear. Per germline, CDR1 LNHDA and CDR2 SQIVND (reference sequence). Trimming took off 3 bases at V and 2 bases at J, with 6 bases between the two ends. The CDR3 contains 13 residues. In DNA form, the CDR3 reads TGTGCCAGTAGTATGGCGGCCACAGATACGCAGTATTTT. As protein: CASSMAATDTQYF.

This clone occurred once. This chain uses TRBV6-6 with TRBJ1-5; D is uncertain. The V gene lost 2 bases and the J gene lost 7 bases, with 12 bases spanning the gap. The germline V gene has CDR1 MNHNY and CDR2 SVGAGI (reference sequence). CDR3 length equals 14 residues. The CDR3 DNA follows: TGTGCCAGCAGTTACCCCCCTGAGGGACAGCCCCAGCATTTT. Protein sequence: CASSYPPEGQPQHF.